Below, 13 T cell receptor beta chains from the same sample are listed, as sequenced in a study of blood T cell repertoires in COVID-19. The data were produced by immunoSEQ multiplex PCR, yet TCRdb's version contains in-frame clones alone and is incomplete. The sample lists 300,000 to 350,000 clones, about 93% occurring once. The sample taken for sequencing was peripheral blood. These receptors all come from a woman aged 30 to 39 with COVID-19, enrolled during active disease.

This sequence joins TRBV6-5 and TRBJ1-5; 7 bases map to TRBD1. The CDR3 length is 14 residues. J lost 2 bases, V lost 6 bases, and 4 bases had no gene match. Germline V gives CDR1 MNHEY, CDR2 SVGAGI. The CDR3 region has the DNA TGTGCCAGCAGCGCTGGACAGGGCAATCAGCCCCAGCATTTT. The encoded protein is CASSAGQGNQPQHF.

The chain joins TRBV3-1 (or the pseudogene TRBV3-2) to TRBJ2-5; 13 nucleotides line up with TRBD2. Germline loops: CDR1 LGHDT, CDR2 YNNKEL (reference sequence). This CDR3 has 14 residues. The V segment lost 7 bases and the J segment 7 bases; nucleotides outside the gene matches: 6. CDR3 sequence reads: CASKRTSGRGTQYF. The CDR3 DNA is TGTGCCAGCAAACGAACTAGCGGGAGGGGGACCCAGTACTTC.

J is TRBJ2-7 and V is TRBV6-6; the match to TRBD2 covers 9 bases. The germline V gene encodes CDR1 MNHNY and CDR2 SVGAGI (reference sequence). V was clipped by 8 bases and J by 0 bases; unmatched bases: 2. The CDR3 is 13 amino acids. CDR3 protein: CASQREVSYEQYF. CDR3 nucleotides: TGTGCCAGCCAGCGGGAGGTCTCCTACGAGCAGTACTTC.

J is TRBJ2-1 and V is TRBV24-1; 8 bases map to TRBD1. This CDR3 is built from 15 residues. CDR1 is KGHDR and CDR2 is SFDVKD in the germline V gene. Trimming cost V 4 bases and J 7 bases; bases outside gene matches: 8. The chain's CDR3 is CATSEQGALANEQFF. DNA of the CDR3: TGTGCCACCAGTGAGCAGGGGGCGCTCGCGAATGAGCAGTTCTTC.

The chain couples TRBV27 to TRBJ1-2; D remains ambiguous. V lost 7 bases and J lost 4, with 7 bases in between. The germline V gene encodes CDR1 MNHEY and CDR2 SMNVEV (reference sequence). This CDR3 has 11 amino acids. The CDR3 spells CASTTPYGYTF. For the CDR3, the DNA is TGTGCCAGCACAACTCCCTATGGCTACACCTTC.

This clone appeared a single time. The CDR3 DNA is TGTGCCAGCGAAGAAAACCGCGCGGGCTACACCTTC. This codes for CASEENRAGYTF. The chain recombines TRBV28 with TRBJ1-2; D is unresolved. The CDR3 sequence is 12 residues long. Germline CDR1 MDHEN, CDR2 SYDVKM. The V and J ends lost 8 bases and 8 bases respectively, with 15 bases between them.

The CDR3 loop reads CASSLGPGNQPQHF. The DNA of the CDR3 is TGCGCCAGCAGCTTGGGACCAGGGAATCAGCCCCAGCATTTT. This sequence joins TRBV5-1 and TRBJ1-5, with a tentative D call TRBD1 (5 bases). Germline V CDR1 and CDR2: SGHRS, YFSETQ. The CDR3 contains 14 residues. The ends were cut back, 0 bases at V and 4 bases at J, with 8 bases in the middle.

The V and J genes are TRBV7-6 and TRBJ1-1; a possible D gene is TRBD1 (5 bases). The CDR3 totals 15 residues. V was pared by 1 base and J by 1 base, with 10 bases between. Germline V gene sequence: CDR1 SGHVS, CDR2 FNYEAQ. The CDR3 DNA reads TGTGCCAGCAGCTTAGAAAGGGGCTCGAACACTGAAGCTTTCTTT. Amino acid sequence: CASSLERGSNTEAFF.

The count of this clone is one. The V gene is TRBV28, the J gene TRBJ1-2, with TRBD1 matching over 10 bases. After removal of 10 bases from V and 4 bases from J, the junction contained 12 bases not matched to a gene. The CDR3 covers 15 residues. CDR1 is MDHEN, CDR2 SYDVKM, per germline. This CDR3 reads CAISVWDRGGYGYTF. CDR3 in DNA: TGTGCCATCAGCGTTTGGGACAGGGGCGGCTATGGCTACACCTTC.

The genes are TRBV7-9 and TRBJ2-1; D gene ambiguous. This CDR3 has 11 amino acids. Between the trimmed V and J ends, which lost 6 bases and 5 bases, there was a span of 5 bases. Looked up from germline, CDR1 is SEHNR and CDR2 is FQNEAQ (reference sequence). The CDR3, as DNA: TGTGCCAGCAGATCAAACAATGAGCAGTTCTTC. This encodes CASRSNNEQFF.

The table lists this clone with a count of one. The chain has TRBV27 and TRBJ2-4; 8 bases align to TRBD2. This CDR3 region has 15 residues. With V trimmed by 0 bases and J by 3 bases, 1 base remained unmatched. Germline loops: CDR1 MNHEY, CDR2 SMNVEV (reference sequence). The CDR3 loop reads CASSLSAGVKNIQYF. The CDR3 DNA follows: TGTGCCAGCAGTTTATCAGCGGGAGTCAAAAACATTCAGTACTTC.

V is TRBV6-5 and J is TRBJ1-3; TRBD1 is a possible D gene (5 bases). With 3 bases removed from V and 12 bases from J, the gap between germline ends came to 18 bases. The CDR3 has 14 amino acids. Per the germline V gene, CDR1 is MNHEY and CDR2 is SVGAGI. The CDR3 loop reads CASSYRQGLKYIYF. DNA for the CDR3: TGTGCCAGCAGTTATCGCCAGGGACTGAAGTACATATATTTT.

The chain couples TRBV5-6 to TRBJ2-5, with 9 bases that match TRBD1. From germline, CDR1 is SGHDT and CDR2 YYEEEE. The CDR3 consists of 13 residues. J was trimmed by 5 bases and V by 6 bases; bases with no gene match: 5. The CDR3 DNA sequence: TGTGCCAGCACCCGGACAGGGGAGGAGACCCAGTACTTC. Residues: CASTRTGEETQYF.